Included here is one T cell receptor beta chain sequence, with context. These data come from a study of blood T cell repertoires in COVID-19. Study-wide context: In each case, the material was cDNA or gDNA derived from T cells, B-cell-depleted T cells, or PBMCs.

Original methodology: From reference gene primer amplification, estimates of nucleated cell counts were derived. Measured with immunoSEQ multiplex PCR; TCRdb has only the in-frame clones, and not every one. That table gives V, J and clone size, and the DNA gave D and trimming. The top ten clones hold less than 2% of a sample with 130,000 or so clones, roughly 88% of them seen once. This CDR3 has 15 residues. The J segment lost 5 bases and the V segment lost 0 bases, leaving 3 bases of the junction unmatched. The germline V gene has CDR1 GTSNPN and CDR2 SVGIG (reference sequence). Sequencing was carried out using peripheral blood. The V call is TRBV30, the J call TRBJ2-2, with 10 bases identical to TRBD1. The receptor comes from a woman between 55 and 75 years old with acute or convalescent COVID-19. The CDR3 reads CAWSVDRGRTGELFF. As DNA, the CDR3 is TGTGCCTGGAGTGTAGACAGGGGGCGAACCGGGGAGCTGTTTTTT.